The next 21 T cell receptor beta chains were all read from a single sample in a study of OX40 agonist ivuxolimab in advanced cancers. Profiling relied on immunoSEQ multiplex PCR, and the TCRdb table lists in-frame clones only, not all of them. The table records some 41,000 clones, approximately 90% of them present only once. This specimen was CD4+ or CD8+ T cells sorted from blood, taken in a trial of the OX40 agonist ivuxolimab. The source is an adult with an advanced solid tumor such as melanoma, head and neck, liver or kidney cancer.

This clone was seen only once. Sequence at one end of the junction differs from germline and may be a read error. This rearrangement joins TRBV4-1 to TRBJ1-1, with TRBD1 as a possible D gene (6 bases). Germline-derived CDR1 and CDR2 are MGHRA and YSYEKL. The CDR3 has 14 amino acids. The CDR3 sequence is CAGSPRGYSTEAFF. In nucleotides, the CDR3 is TGCGCCGGCAGCCCCAGGGGTTACAGCACTGAAGCTTTCTTT.

This chain uses TRBV27 with TRBJ1-6, with TRBD1 identical over 8 bases. The germline gives CDR1 MNHEY, CDR2 SMNVEV (reference sequence). The CDR3 extends over 16 amino acids. V lost 9 bases, J lost 4 bases, and 11 bases stayed unmatched. The CDR3 bases are TGTGCCAGTTCAGTCGGGGACAGGTCATATAATTCACCCCTCCACTTT. This codes for CASSVGDRSYNSPLHF.

This chain uses TRBV18 with TRBJ2-2; the D is unclear. Trimming removed 3 bases at V and 4 bases at J, with 6 bases between. CDR1 is KGHSH and CDR2 is LQKENI in the germline V gene. The CDR3 length is 13 residues. The CDR3 coding sequence is TGTGCCAGCTCACCCGACTTCACCGGGGAGCTGTTTTTT. It codes for CASSPDFTGELFF.

The chain is built from TRBV15 and TRBJ1-2, with 9 bases that match TRBD1. V was clipped by 0 bases and J by 8 bases; unmatched bases: 7. The CDR3 loop spans 15 amino acids. Germline CDR1 reads LNHNV; CDR2 reads YYDKDF (reference sequence). The CDR3 bases are TGTGCCACCAGCAGAGACACCGGACAGGGGCAAGGCTACACCTTC. Residues: CATSRDTGQGQGYTF.

The chain couples TRBV14 to TRBJ2-7; weak D call: TRBD1 (6 bases). This CDR3 has 15 residues. Trimming pared 6 bases from V and 3 bases from J, leaving 18 bases between. Germline CDR1 is SGHDN and CDR2 is FVKESK. The CDR3 bases are TGTGCCAGCAGTTTTGTCCAGGGGTTTTACTACGAGCAGTACTTC. Its translation: CASSFVQGFYYEQYF.

The chain employs TRBV15 and TRBJ1-4; unclear D gene. The CDR3 has 15 residues. Germline loops: CDR1 LNHNV, CDR2 YYDKDF (reference sequence). V was clipped by 2 bases and J by 8 bases, with 15 bases between them. The CDR3, as DNA: TGTGCCACCAGCAGAAACCGGGGTGTTGGAGAAAAACTGTTTTTT. Encoded protein: CATSRNRGVGEKLFF.

A single count supports this clone. This chain connects TRBV4-1 to TRBJ2-1; a weak D match, TRBD1 (6 bases). The V and J ends lost 4 bases and 8 bases respectively, with 18 bases between them. The CDR3 runs 15 residues. Germline lookup yields CDR1 MGHRA and CDR2 YSYEKL. DNA for the CDR3: TGCGCCAGCAGCCGATTACAGGGAACCCAGGATGAGCAGTTCTTC. It translates to CASSRLQGTQDEQFF.

Points on this clone: A single base is all that separates this from a far larger clone, so a read error is likely. The sample holds other DNA sequences that translate to the same CDR3. J is TRBJ2-1 and V is TRBV5-2; TRBD2, the D gene given by the table, was not confirmed from the DNA. TRBV5-2 is a listed pseudogene. The CDR3 sequence is 17 residues long. For the CDR3, the DNA is TGTGCCAGCAGCCACTTTCTGACTAGCGGGAATGCGAATGAGCAGTTCTTC. It translates to CASSHFLTSGNANEQFF.

V is TRBV30 and J is TRBJ1-5; 8 bases line up with TRBD1. The germline V gene encodes CDR1 GTSNPN and CDR2 SVGIG (reference sequence). The J segment lost 15 bases and the V segment lost 1 base, leaving 11 bases of the junction unmatched. This CDR3 comprises 13 residues. This CDR3 is CAWSGQGPGKLHF. CDR3 coding DNA: TGTGCCTGGAGTGGACAGGGGCCGGGCAAGCTGCATTTT.

The genes are TRBV19 and TRBJ1-5; D is unresolved. The CDR3 runs to 13 residues. Germline CDR1 is LNHDA and CDR2 is SQIVND (reference sequence). V gave up 5 bases and J gave up 2 bases, with 7 bases separating them. CDR3 bases: TGTGCCAGTAGTGTGAGGGGCAATCAGCCCCAGCATTTT. Amino acid sequence: CASSVRGNQPQHF.

J is TRBJ1-5 and V is TRBV19; D is possibly TRBD1 (5 bases). Germline lookup yields CDR1 LNHDA and CDR2 SQIVND (reference sequence). The CDR3 consists of 15 residues. V was trimmed by 9 bases and J by 6 bases, leaving 21 bases between them. Here the CDR3 DNA reads TGTGCCAGCGCTAATGGGGGAAGGTGGATTCAGCCCCAGCATTTT. Translating it yields CASANGGRWIQPQHF.

The V gene is TRBV4-2, the J gene TRBJ2-7; 10 nucleotides line up with TRBD1. The germline gives CDR1 LGHNA, CDR2 YNFKEQ. CDR3 length: 15 amino acids. Losses at the gene ends were 4 bases for V and 1 base for J; bases not matched to a gene: 4. CDR3 residues: CASSPTGGASYEQYF. CDR3 coding DNA: TGTGCCAGCAGCCCGACAGGGGGCGCATCCTACGAGCAGTACTTC.

This chain uses TRBV6-6 with TRBJ1-5; maybe TRBD1 (6 bases). Trimming left V 4 bases short and J 2 bases short, with 9 bases between. This CDR3 is built from 14 residues. From germline, CDR1 is MNHNY and CDR2 SVGAGI (reference sequence). In DNA form, the CDR3 reads TGTGCCAGCAGTTCAGGGGCCGGCAATCAGCCCCAGCATTTT. Encoded protein: CASSSGAGNQPQHF.

The rearrangement joins TRBV5-8 to TRBJ2-7, with D uncertain. The length of the CDR3 is 14 residues. Germline CDR1 reads SGHTS; CDR2 reads YDEGEE. The V gene lost 4 bases and the J gene lost 6 bases, with 17 bases spanning the gap. The CDR3: CASSLDIRQSEQYF. Written as DNA, the CDR3 is TGTGCCAGCAGCCTTGACATCCGGCAGTCCGAGCAGTACTTC.

The count of this clone is one. DNA for the CDR3: TGTGCCTGTCTTGGAGCCGGGGGTAATTCACCCCTCCACTTT. It encodes CACLGAGGNSPLHF. The gene calls are TRBV30 and TRBJ1-6; TRBD1 is a possible D gene (5 bases). Germline V CDR1 and CDR2: GTSNPN, SVGIG (reference sequence). V lost 6 bases to trimming and J lost 6 bases, with 15 bases between them. This CDR3 has 14 residues.

The chain carries TRBV30 and TRBJ1-3; D possibly corresponds to TRBD1 (5 bases). V gave up 2 bases and J gave up 8 bases, with 10 bases separating them. CDR3 length: 12 amino acids. Germline values: CDR1 GTSNPN, CDR2 SVGIG (reference sequence). The CDR3 is CAWSIQGDTIYF. CDR3 in DNA: TGTGCCTGGAGTATCCAGGGTGACACCATATATTTT. Supplemented by reference TRBV30 and TRBJ1-3, the full variable domain reads SQTIHQWPATLVQPVGSPLSLECTVEGTSNPNLYWYRQAAGRGLQLLFYSVGIGQISSEVPQNLSASRPQDRQFILSSKKLLLSDSGFYLCAWSIQGDTIYFGEGSWLTVV.

The chain couples TRBV6-1 to TRBJ2-7, with D maybe TRBD2 (6 bases). This CDR3 spans 14 amino acids. Germline V gene data show CDR1 as MNHNS and CDR2 as SASEGT. V was shortened by 7 bases and J by 0 bases, with 13 bases between the two germline ends. In DNA, the CDR3 is TGTGCCAGCAATCGGGACTGGAGCTCCTACGAGCAGTACTTC. Amino acid sequence: CASNRDWSSYEQYF.

This chain links TRBV5-1 with TRBJ2-6, with D possibly matching TRBD2 (6 bases). Germline V lookup: CDR1 SGHRS, CDR2 YFSETQ. The ends were cut back, 3 bases at V and 0 bases at J, with 19 bases in the middle. This CDR3 has 19 residues. The CDR3 DNA follows: TGCGCCAGCAGCTCGCGGGGCCCCTCCCAGAACTCTGGGGCCAACGTCCTGACTTTC. Translating it yields CASSSRGPSQNSGANVLTF.

This chain connects TRBV9 to TRBJ2-2; the D is unclear. The CDR3 contains 13 residues. Per germline, CDR1 SGDLS and CDR2 YYNGEE. V was pared by 4 bases and J by 8 bases, with 12 bases between. The DNA of the CDR3 is TGTGCCAGCAGCCCAGCCGTGTGGGGGGAGCTGTTTTTT. This encodes CASSPAVWGELFF.

With regard to this clone: Other DNA sequences within the sample encode an identical CDR3. The chain is built from TRBV5-4 and TRBJ2-7; D remains ambiguous. The V end was cut by 4 bases, the J end by 0 bases, with 5 bases between. From germline, CDR1 is SGHNT and CDR2 YYREEE (reference sequence). The CDR3 consists of 12 residues. CDR3 sequence reads: CASSLSSYEQYF. The CDR3 nucleotides read TGTGCCAGCAGCCTGAGCTCCTACGAGCAGTACTTC.

The chain links TRBV27 to TRBJ2-7, with 10 bases identical to TRBD1. Trimming cost V 3 bases and J 2 bases; bases outside gene matches: 4. Germline V CDR1 and CDR2: MNHEY, SMNVEV (reference sequence). The CDR3 spans 15 residues. The CDR3 DNA reads TGTGCCAGCAGTTTCCACGACAGGGGGCCCTACGAGCAGTACTTC. Protein product: CASSFHDRGPYEQYF.